Listed below are T cell receptor beta chains from one sample, sequenced in a study of blood T cells in healthy people across ages. TCRdb re-analysed the 5' RACE reads in MiXCR, keeping a single row per CDR3 protein. The repertoire consists of roughly 2 million distinct CDR3 sequences, with about 50% occurring once and the leading ten covering 2.1%. The sample was blood. All receptors come from a woman in her thirties or forties in good health. CDR3s include the opening cysteine and the closing phenylalanine or tryptophan. D genes are given only for firm matches. Size values are once, few and many counts, or a class for expanded clones, and some rows have none.

DNA: TGTGCCAGCAGTTTCAGACAGCCTTATAATTCACCCCTCCACTTT; CDR3: CASSFRQPYNSPLHF; D: -; J: TRBJ1-6; size: -; V: TRBV27
DNA: TGTGCCAGCAGCCCCTTGGAAGGGGGCTTCGTGTACGAGCAGTACTTC; CDR3: CASSPLEGGFVYEQYF; D: TRBD1; J: TRBJ2-7; size: -; V: TRBV3-1
DNA: TGTGCCAGCAGCTTAACCCAGGAAAAACTGTTTTTT; CDR3: CASSLTQEKLFF; D: -; J: TRBJ1-4; size: -; V: TRBV7-2
DNA: TGTGCCAGCAGCTTAGTTTTTACACAGGGTAGGGCCAATCAGCCCCAGCATTTT; CDR3: CASSLVFTQGRANQPQHF; D: -; J: TRBJ1-5; size: -; V: TRBV7-2
DNA: TGTGCCAGCAGCTTAAGGGGACAGGGCTTTACTAACTATGGCTACACCTTC; CDR3: CASSLRGQGFTNYGYTF; D: TRBD1; J: TRBJ1-2; size: few; V: TRBV7-2
DNA: TGTGCCATTACACCGGGACCGAAATATGGCTACACCTTC; CDR3: CAITPGPKYGYTF; D: -; J: TRBJ1-2; size: few; V: TRBV28
DNA: TGTGCCAGCAGCTTAACGGGACGGAATCGTTACAATGAGCAGTACTTC; CDR3: CASSLTGRNRYNEQYF; D: -; J: TRBJ2-5; size: -; V: TRBV7-2
DNA: TGCGCCAGCAGCTTGGGGACGACAGCCCGCTCCAACGTCCTGACTTTC; CDR3: CASSLGTTARSNVLTF; D: -; J: TRBJ2-6; size: few; V: TRBV5-1
DNA: TGCAGTGCTTGTAGCGGGCAAGAGACCCAGTACTTC; CDR3: CSACSGQETQYF; D: TRBD2; J: TRBJ2-5; size: -; V: TRBV20-1
DNA: TGTGCCAGCAGTTCTCCACAGGGACAGGGAAAAGAGACCCAGTACTTC; CDR3: CASSSPQGQGKETQYF; D: TRBD1; J: TRBJ2-5; size: few; V: TRBV6-6
DNA: TGCAGTGCTAGAGCCGGAGCTAGCGGGGGATCCGAAGAGACCCAGTACTTC; CDR3: CSARAGASGGSEETQYF; D: TRBD2; J: TRBJ2-5; size: -; V: TRBV20-1
DNA: TGCAGTGCCCCCGGGCAGGGGGGAGCCAAAAACATTCAGTACTTC; CDR3: CSAPGQGGAKNIQYF; D: -; J: TRBJ2-4; size: few; V: TRBV20-1
DNA: TGCGCCAGCAGCCAAGCCGGACTCCTCGAGCAGTACTTC; CDR3: CASSQAGLLEQYF; D: -; J: TRBJ2-7; size: -; V: TRBV4-3
DNA: TGTGCCAGCAGGCCTAGCGGGGGGAGGTCAGATACGCTGTATTTT; CDR3: CASRPSGGRSDTLYF; D: TRBD2; J: TRBJ2-3; size: -; V: TRBV12-3/TRBV12-4
DNA: TGTGCCAGCAGCTTAGAAAGGGTTAGCTCCTACGAGCAGTACTTC; CDR3: CASSLERVSSYEQYF; D: -; J: TRBJ2-7; size: few; V: TRBV7-9
DNA: TGCAGTGCTAGACCGGCTAGCGTATCCTACGAGCAGTACTTC; CDR3: CSARPASVSYEQYF; D: -; J: TRBJ2-7; size: -; V: TRBV20-1
DNA: TGTGCCAGCAGCCCAAAGCAAGTCAGGGCATTTCCCAACTATGGCTACACCTTC; CDR3: CASSPKQVRAFPNYGYTF; D: -; J: TRBJ1-2; size: few; V: TRBV7-9
DNA: TGCAGTGCTATCAAGGCGAGAACGTCCTTAATTCAGTACTTC; CDR3: CSAIKARTSLIQYF; D: -; J: TRBJ2-4; size: few; V: TRBV20-1
DNA: TGCAGTGCTAGCTCGTCAAGGGACGGCAATCAGCCCCAGCATTTT; CDR3: CSASSSRDGNQPQHF; D: -; J: TRBJ1-5; size: -; V: TRBV20-1
DNA: TGTGCCAGCAGCTTATTCTCAGATAATGAGCAGTTCTTC; CDR3: CASSLFSDNEQFF; D: -; J: TRBJ2-1; size: -; V: TRBV5-5
DNA: TGTGCCAGCAGTCGCCCACAGGGGGTCTATGGCTACACCTTC; CDR3: CASSRPQGVYGYTF; D: TRBD1; J: TRBJ1-2; size: -; V: TRBV28
DNA: TGCAGTGCTCCCGGCCAACCTTCCTACAATGAGCAGTTCTTC; CDR3: CSAPGQPSYNEQFF; D: -; J: TRBJ2-1; size: -; V: TRBV20-1
DNA: TGTGCCAGCAGCCGGGTTGGCGAGGGAAAAGAGACCCAGTACTTC; CDR3: CASSRVGEGKETQYF; D: -; J: TRBJ2-5; size: -; V: TRBV7-9
DNA: TGCAGTGCTAGAGATAGTGCCAGGGGGCGCACCGGGGAGCTGTTTTTT; CDR3: CSARDSARGRTGELFF; D: TRBD1; J: TRBJ2-2; size: -; V: TRBV20-1